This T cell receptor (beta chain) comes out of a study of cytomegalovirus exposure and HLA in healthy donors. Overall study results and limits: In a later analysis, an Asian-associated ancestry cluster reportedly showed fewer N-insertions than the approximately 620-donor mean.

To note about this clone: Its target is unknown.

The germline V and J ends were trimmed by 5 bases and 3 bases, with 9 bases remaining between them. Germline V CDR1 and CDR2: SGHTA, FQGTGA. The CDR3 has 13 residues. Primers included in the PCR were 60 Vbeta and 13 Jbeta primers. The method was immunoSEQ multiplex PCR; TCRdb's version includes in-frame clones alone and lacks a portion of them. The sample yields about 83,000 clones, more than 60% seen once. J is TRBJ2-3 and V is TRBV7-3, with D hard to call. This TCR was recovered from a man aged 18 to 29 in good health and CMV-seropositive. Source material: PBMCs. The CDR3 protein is CASSLEQTDTQYF. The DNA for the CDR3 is TGTGCCAGCAGCCTAGAACAAACAGATACGCAGTATTTT. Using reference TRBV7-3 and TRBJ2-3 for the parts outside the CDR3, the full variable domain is GAGVSQTPSNKVTEKGKYVELRCDPISGHTALYWYRQSLGQGPEFLIYFQGTGAADDSGLPNDRFFAVRPEGSVSTLKIQRTERGDSAVYLCASSLEQTDTQYFGPGTRLTVL.